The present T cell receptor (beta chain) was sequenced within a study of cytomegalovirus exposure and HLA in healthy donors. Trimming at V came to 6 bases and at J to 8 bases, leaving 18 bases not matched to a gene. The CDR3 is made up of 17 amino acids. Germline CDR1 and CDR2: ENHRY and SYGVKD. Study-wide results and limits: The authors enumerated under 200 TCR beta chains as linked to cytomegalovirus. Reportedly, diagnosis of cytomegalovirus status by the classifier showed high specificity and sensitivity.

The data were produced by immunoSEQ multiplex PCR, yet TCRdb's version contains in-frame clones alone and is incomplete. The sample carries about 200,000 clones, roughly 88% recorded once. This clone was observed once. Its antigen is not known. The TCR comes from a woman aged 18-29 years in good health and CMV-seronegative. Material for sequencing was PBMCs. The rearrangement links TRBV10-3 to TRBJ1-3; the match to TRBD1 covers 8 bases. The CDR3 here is CAISLPPFDRGGDTIYF. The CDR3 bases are TGTGCCATCAGCCTCCCTCCCTTCGACAGGGGAGGGGACACCATATATTTT.